The sequence of this TCR beta chain was determined in a study of blood T cell repertoires in COVID-19. Germline lookup yields CDR1 MGHRA and CDR2 YSYEKL. V was pared by 2 bases and J by 4 bases, with 12 bases between. This CDR3 contains 15 residues. Everyone who took part was about 18 to 90 years old, and they came from about 25 US areas. Each participant's cohort was designated according to participant-reported clinical history. Per the original data handling: Amplified reference gene primers provided the basis for estimating nucleated cell counts. Sequencing used immunoSEQ multiplex PCR; TCRdb keeps in-frame clones, though not all of them. That table gives V, J and clone size, and the DNA gave D and trimming. The data show 280,000 or so clones, almost 90% seen once. In the case of this clone: The same CDR3 is also encoded by other DNA sequences in this sample.

The chain couples TRBV4-1 to TRBJ1-3; the D gene is possibly TRBD1 (6 bases). The clonotype comes from a woman aged 18-29 years with acute COVID-19. The sample taken for sequencing was PBMCs or T cells enriched from blood (not recorded which). The CDR3 DNA reads as TGCGCCAGCAGCCAAACCGGGACATACGGAAACACCATATATTTT. It specifies CASSQTGTYGNTIYF.